These 22 T cell receptor beta chains share one sample of origin, sequenced in a study of shared clonotypes between healthy human individuals. Clones were sequenced by immunoSEQ multiplex PCR, and TCRdb holds only the in-frame ones, with some missing. This table holds roughly 2,300,000 clones, 85% to 95% found once. Sequencing used naive CD4+ T cells from PBMCs. The sample's subset: CD45RA+ positively selected. The receptors shown here come from a man aged 18 to 30 in good health. Some clones in this sample may be carry-over from other donors' samples.

The genes are TRBV5-1 and TRBJ2-5, with D unresolved. V shed 1 base and J shed 1 base, with 11 bases lying between them. CDR3 length: 15 residues. Germline lookup yields CDR1 SGHRS and CDR2 YFSETQ. CDR3 nucleotides: TGCGCCAGCAGCTTGACCGGTCAGTCCCAAGAGACCCAGTACTTC. It translates to CASSLTGQSQETQYF.

The chain recombines TRBV15 with TRBJ2-2; D possibly corresponds to TRBD2 (5 bases). The CDR3 totals 16 residues. V lost 1 base and J 0 bases, leaving 9 bases between the germline ends. Germline CDR1 reads LNHNV; CDR2 reads YYDKDF (reference sequence). In DNA form, the CDR3 reads TGTGCCACCAGCAGAGTGTTAGCGACGAACACCGGGGAGCTGTTTTTT. Translation gives CATSRVLATNTGELFF.

A single count supports this clone. CDR3 bases: TGCGCCAGCAGCCGAACCGGGACGGTAGGAACTGGGGCCAACGTCCTGACTTTC. Its translation: CASSRTGTVGTGANVLTF. The rearrangement links TRBV4-1 to TRBJ2-6, with D perhaps given as TRBD1 or TRBD2 (5 bases each). V was pared by 4 bases and J by 2 bases, with 18 bases between. Germline-derived CDR1 and CDR2 are MGHRA and YSYEKL. The CDR3 consists of 18 residues.

CDR3 loop: CASRHRDTESGNTIYF. CDR3 sequence (DNA): TGTGCCAGTAGACACCGGGACACAGAATCTGGAAACACCATATATTTT. The chain uses TRBV19 and TRBJ1-3; the D gene is possibly TRBD1 (6 bases). Germline V gene data show CDR1 as LNHDA and CDR2 as SQIVND (reference sequence). The CDR3 extends over 16 amino acids. V was cut by 6 bases and J by 1 base, with 16 bases left in between. The full variable domain, rest sourced from reference TRBV19 and TRBJ1-3, is DGGITQSPKYLFRKEGQNVTLSCEQNLNHDAMYWYRQDPGQGLRLIYYSQIVNDFQKGDIAEGYSVSREKKESFPLTVTSAQKNPTAFYLCASRHRDTESGNTIYFGEGSWLTVV.

The V and J genes are TRBV7-2 and TRBJ2-5, with D hard to call. Germline-derived CDR1 and CDR2 are SGHTA and FQGNSA. The V and J ends lost 0 bases and 7 bases respectively, with 9 bases between them. The CDR3 runs to 13 residues. This CDR3 reads CASSLAGSGTQYF. CDR3 bases: TGTGCCAGCAGCTTAGCAGGCTCCGGGACCCAGTACTTC. The variable domain in full, with the rest retrieved from reference TRBV7-2 and TRBJ2-5, is GAGVSQSPSNKVTEKGKDVELRCDPISGHTALYWYRQSLGQGLEFLIYFQGNSAPDKSGLPSDRFSAERTGGSVSTLTIQRTQQEDSAVYLCASSLAGSGTQYFGPGTRLLVL.

The chain has TRBV6-1 and TRBJ2-7; TRBD1 matches 7 bases. Trimming at V came to 5 bases and at J to 2 bases, leaving 6 bases not matched to a gene. CDR1 and CDR2 from the germline V gene are MNHNS and SASEGT. The CDR3 contains 14 residues. This CDR3 reads CASSRGQATYEQYF. DNA for the CDR3: TGTGCCAGCAGTCGTGGACAGGCCACCTACGAGCAGTACTTC.

The gene calls are TRBV7-2 and TRBJ2-7; 14 nucleotides agree with TRBD2. V lost 3 bases and J lost 0; bases outside the gene matches: 4. The CDR3 has 17 residues. Germline-derived CDR1 and CDR2 are SGHTA and FQGNSA. In DNA, the CDR3 is TGTGCCAGCAGCTTGTTCGGACTAGCGGGAGGCTCCTACGAGCAGTACTTC. Translating gives CASSLFGLAGGSYEQYF.

This sequence joins TRBV9 and TRBJ2-1, with D perhaps TRBD2 (7 bases). The germline gives CDR1 SGDLS, CDR2 YYNGEE. CDR3 length: 15 amino acids. V was shortened by 4 bases and J by 5 bases, with 16 bases between the two germline ends. The CDR3 DNA sequence: TGTGCCAGCAGCCCCCTTGGGAGGGGGGACAATGAGCAGTTCTTC. It encodes CASSPLGRGDNEQFF.

The table lists this clone with a count of one. The rearrangement links TRBV2 to TRBJ2-7; TRBD2 might be the D (5 bases). The V gene's germline CDR1 is SNHLY and CDR2 FYNNEI. Trimming took off 3 bases at V and 0 bases at J, with 9 bases between the two ends. CDR3 length equals 14 residues. Here the CDR3 reads CASSERRVSYEQYF. The DNA for the CDR3 is TGTGCCAGCAGTGAGCGGCGGGTCTCCTACGAGCAGTACTTC.

The chain recombines TRBV7-2 with TRBJ2-7; 13 bases are a match to TRBD2. There are 17 residues in the CDR3. Germline V gives CDR1 SGHTA, CDR2 FQGNSA. J lost 3 bases, V lost 4 bases, and 9 bases had no gene match. Here the CDR3 DNA reads TGTGCCAGCAGCTCCCTCTGGACTAGCGGGAGAGTCTACGAGCAGTACTTC. It is translated as CASSSLWTSGRVYEQYF.

The V and J genes are TRBV29-1 and TRBJ1-2; D is perhaps TRBD1 (6 bases). V lost 6 bases and J lost 8, with 22 bases in between. The germline V gene has CDR1 SQVTM and CDR2 ANQGSEA. The CDR3 is 14 residues long. The CDR3 coding sequence is TGCAGCGTACATAGTGCTGACAGGTTCCGCGGCTACACCTTC. It yields the protein CSVHSADRFRGYTF.

J is TRBJ1-1 and V is TRBV9; unclear D gene. V lost 4 bases, J lost 5 bases, and 18 bases lay in between. The CDR3 totals 15 residues. From germline, CDR1 is SGDLS and CDR2 YYNGEE. The CDR3 DNA is TGTGCCAGCAGCTCCCTGCCCGGTCCACGGACTGAAGCTTTCTTT. Amino acids: CASSSLPGPRTEAFF. The full variable domain, rest sourced from reference TRBV9 and TRBJ1-1, is DSGVTQTPKHLITATGQRVTLRCSPRSGDLSVYWYQQSLDQGLQFLIQYYNGEERAKGNILERFSAQQFPDLHSELNLSSLELGDSALYFCASSSLPGPRTEAFFGQGTRLTVV.

The chain employs TRBV29-1 and TRBJ1-6; D is unresolved. The CDR3 runs to 14 residues. From germline, CDR1 is SQVTM and CDR2 ANQGSEA. The V gene lost 6 bases and the J gene lost 6 bases, with 15 bases spanning the gap. The CDR3 DNA is TGCAGCGTCGCGGTTGGAAGTGGTAATTCACCCCTCCACTTT. The encoded protein is CSVAVGSGNSPLHF.

A word on this clone: Other DNA sequences in this sample translate to the same CDR3. The chain recombines TRBV11-2 with TRBJ2-2; the match to TRBD2 covers 12 bases. The germline V gene encodes CDR1 SGHAT and CDR2 FQNNGV. CDR3 length: 15 residues. The J segment lost 5 bases and the V segment lost 5 bases, leaving 3 bases of the junction unmatched. CDR3 residues: CASSRLAGGTGELFF. In nucleotides, the CDR3 is TGTGCCAGCAGCCGGCTAGCGGGAGGGACCGGGGAGCTGTTTTTT.

This sequence joins TRBV6-5 and TRBJ1-5, with D perhaps matching TRBD1 (5 bases). Per the germline V gene, CDR1 is MNHEY and CDR2 is SVGAGI. Trimming pared 7 bases from V and 3 bases from J, leaving 16 bases between. The CDR3 runs 15 residues. The DNA of the CDR3 is TGTGCCAGCACCCCCCGGGTGGGGGACAATCAGCCCCAGCATTTT. It yields the protein CASTPRVGDNQPQHF.

The CDR3: CASSHSGGRETQYF. The CDR3 DNA reads TGTGCCAGCAGCCATTCAGGGGGCAGGGAGACCCAGTACTTC. The rearrangement uses TRBV11-2 and TRBJ2-5; 8 bases are a match to TRBD1. CDR3 size: 14 residues. Unmatched junction bases numbered 7, after V lost 5 bases and J lost 5 bases. Germline loops: CDR1 SGHAT, CDR2 FQNNGV.

The chain recombines TRBV4-3 with TRBJ2-4; maybe TRBD1 (6 bases). CDR3 length: 15 residues. V was shortened by 4 bases and J by 2 bases, with 12 bases between the two germline ends. Germline-derived CDR1 and CDR2 are LGHNA and YSLEER. CDR3 sequence (DNA): TGCGCCAGCAGCCTGTCCGGGACAACCAAAAACATTCAGTACTTC. It encodes CASSLSGTTKNIQYF.

Remarks on this clone: Other DNA sequences in the same sample also yield this CDR3. The chain combines TRBV9 with TRBJ2-1; D may correspond to TRBD1 or TRBD2 (5 bases each). CDR1 SGDLS and CDR2 YYNGEE come from the germline V gene. V was trimmed by 4 bases and J by 4 bases, leaving 15 bases between them. The CDR3 runs 15 residues. The CDR3 loop reads CASSLTSGPYNEQFF. The CDR3, as DNA: TGTGCCAGCAGCCTAACTTCGGGACCGTACAATGAGCAGTTCTTC.

Here the CDR3 reads CASSLALRDANYGYTF. CDR3 in DNA: TGTGCCAGCAGCTTAGCGCTAAGAGACGCTAACTATGGCTACACCTTC. The V gene is TRBV7-9, the J gene TRBJ1-2; D uncertain. Looked up from germline, CDR1 is SEHNR and CDR2 is FQNEAQ (reference sequence). This CDR3 is 16 amino acids long. V lost 0 bases and J 0 bases, leaving 11 bases between the germline ends.

On this clone: The sample holds other DNA sequences that translate to the same CDR3. This chain uses TRBV27 with TRBJ2-1; maybe TRBD2 (6 bases). V was cut by 8 bases and J by 0 bases, with 8 bases left in between. The CDR3 runs 13 residues. Germline V gene data show CDR1 as MNHEY and CDR2 as SMNVEV (reference sequence). CDR3 coding DNA: TGTGCCAGCCGGGGGAGCTCCTACAATGAGCAGTTCTTC. Translated: CASRGSSYNEQFF.

With regard to this clone: The sample carries other DNA sequences with the same CDR3. This chain uses TRBV19 with TRBJ1-4; D unclear. The CDR3 spans 13 residues. Trimming took off 3 bases at V and 5 bases at J, with 7 bases between the two ends. The germline V gene has CDR1 LNHDA and CDR2 SQIVND (reference sequence). The chain's CDR3 is CASSILRNEKLFF. CDR3 in DNA: TGTGCCAGTAGTATTTTACGGAATGAAAAACTGTTTTTT. Drawing the rest from reference TRBV19 and TRBJ1-4, the complete variable domain is DGGITQSPKYLFRKEGQNVTLSCEQNLNHDAMYWYRQDPGQGLRLIYYSQIVNDFQKGDIAEGYSVSREKKESFPLTVTSAQKNPTAFYLCASSILRNEKLFFGSGTQLSVL.

The chain couples TRBV7-2 to TRBJ2-3, with 10 bases lining up with TRBD2. The germline gives CDR1 SGHTA, CDR2 FQGNSA. V lost 2 bases, J lost 6 bases, and 2 bases stayed unmatched. This CDR3 region has 14 residues. The CDR3 here is CASSLSSGSDTQYF. In DNA, the CDR3 is TGTGCCAGCAGCTTATCTAGCGGGAGTGATACGCAGTATTTT.